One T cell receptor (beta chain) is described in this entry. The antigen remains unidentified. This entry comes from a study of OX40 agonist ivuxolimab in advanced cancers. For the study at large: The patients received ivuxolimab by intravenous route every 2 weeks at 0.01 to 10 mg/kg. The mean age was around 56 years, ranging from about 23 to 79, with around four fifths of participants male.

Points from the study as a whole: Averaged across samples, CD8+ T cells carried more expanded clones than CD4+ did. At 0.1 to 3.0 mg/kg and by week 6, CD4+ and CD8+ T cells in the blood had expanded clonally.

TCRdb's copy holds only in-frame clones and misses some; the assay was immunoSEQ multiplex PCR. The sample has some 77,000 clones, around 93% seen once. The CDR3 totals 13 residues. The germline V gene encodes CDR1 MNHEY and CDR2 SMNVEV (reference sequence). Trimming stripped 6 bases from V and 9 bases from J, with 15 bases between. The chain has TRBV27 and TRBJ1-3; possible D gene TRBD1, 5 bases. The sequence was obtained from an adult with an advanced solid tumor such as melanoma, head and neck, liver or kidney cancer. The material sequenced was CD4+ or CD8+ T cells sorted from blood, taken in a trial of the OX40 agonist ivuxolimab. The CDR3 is CASSPNWQGTIYF. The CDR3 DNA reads TGTGCCAGCAGCCCCAATTGGCAGGGCACCATATATTTT.